This T cell receptor beta chain was documented in a study of blood T cell repertoires in COVID-19. Study context: Collection of acute and convalescent COVID-19 samples took place in the United States, Italy and Spain. PBMCs, B-cell-depleted T cells, or T cells provided the cDNA or gDNA that made up the material.

This CDR3 contains 16 residues. The V end lost 2 bases, the J end lost 0 bases, and 13 bases lay between the germline ends. The V gene's germline CDR1 is SEHNR and CDR2 FQNEAQ (reference sequence). Authors' analysis steps: Amplified reference gene primers provided the basis for estimating nucleated cell counts. Measured with immunoSEQ multiplex PCR; TCRdb has only the in-frame clones, and not every one. That table furnishes V, J and clone size, whereas the DNA furnished D and trimming. The data contain about 220,000 clones, 80% to 85% of them singletons. This chain joins TRBV7-9 and TRBJ1-1, with D tentatively TRBD1 (6 bases). Sequenced sample: peripheral blood. The clonotype comes from a woman in her sixties with acute or convalescent COVID-19. The CDR3 spells CASSLLTGLMNTEAFF. The CDR3 nucleotides read TGTGCCAGCAGCTTACTTACAGGGCTTATGAACACTGAAGCTTTCTTT. Drawing the rest from reference TRBV7-9 and TRBJ1-1, the complete variable domain is DTGVSQNPRHKITKRGQNVTFRCDPISEHNRLYWYRQTLGQGPEFLTYFQNEAQLEKSRLLSDRFSAERPKGSFSTLEIQRTEQGDSAMYLCASSLLTGLMNTEAFFGQGTRLTVV.